This T cell receptor (beta chain) was retrieved from a study of T cells in Graves' hyperthyroidism and ophthalmopathy (dated by TCRdb to the late 2010s). Regarding the research as a whole: Peripheral blood was sampled at the time of initial diagnosis, prior to any treatment. According to the paper, TCR Vbeta CDR3 sequencing was carried out on 135 peripheral blood samples, which came from around 43 ophthalmopathy, some 73 hyperthyroidism and about 17 progressor patients. The roughly 91 discovery patients were randomly split 7:3 into training and test sets. A discovery cohort of approximately 97 patients, fewer than 50 with Graves' ophthalmopathy and fewer than 65 with stable Graves' hyperthyroidism, was used to find distinguishing TCR V-J signatures. In roughly six Graves' hyperthyroidism patients, the study also compared T-cell repertoires from thyroid tissue with T-cell repertoires from blood. Prospective prediction of ophthalmopathy was tested in an independent validation cohort of 18 hyperthyroidism patients and some 17 patients who later progressed to ophthalmopathy. After blood sampling, hyperthyroidism patients were treated with methimazole at a starting dose of 30 mg daily, and ophthalmopathy patients were treated with high-dose intravenous methylprednisolone.

V is shortened by 10 bases, J by 10 bases, and the region joining them spans 20 bases. The CDR3 runs 13 amino acids, cysteine and phenylalanine included. The read is trimmed to its CDR3 DNA, 39 bases read in frame from base 1. CDR1 and CDR2 were assigned from the germline V gene (reference sequence) as LNHDA and SQIVND. Amplification of TCR beta CDR3 regions was carried out from RNA transcripts. The TCR CDR3 was subjected to a first round of RT-PCR using the HTBI primer set and the Qiagen OneStep RT-PCR kit. Libraries were constructed in a second round of multiplex PCR, after which size selection and purification were carried out. Sequencing of the libraries was done on an Illumina HiSeq2000 using paired-end 100 bp reads. Concerning the study's data processing: SOAPnuke was used to process the raw data, with reads discarded if the reads contained adapters or uncalled bases, had a mean Phred below 15, or lacked an exact constant-primer or identifier match. High-quality paired reads were merged using COPE v1.2.5, and each unique nucleotide sequence was defined as a clonotype. MiTCR v1.1 was used to align the clonotypes against IMGT TRBV, TRBD and TRBJ reference segments. The analysis included only V-J combinations with a frequency above 0.0001, which together covered roughly 99% of the repertoires. A TCS score was defined as the ratio between F50 (clonal expansion) and ExV (chaos), using BLOSUM62-based TCRdist between CDR3 peptides within each V-J. Welch's t-statistics and random forest reduced 450 to 600 V-J features to under 15, which were used in a naive Bayes classifier (R e1071). The raw public reads went through TCRdb reprocessing: fastp at Q25, MiXCR clone calling, in-frame beta chains kept. Under each unique CDR3 protein, matching rows form one entry showing the most common genes and DNA. TCRdb's processing, not the authors', yielded these V and J calls. This sample lists hundreds of thousands of distinct CDR3 sequences; 18% were detected once. The ten most abundant clones make up 16% of the sample.

What the authors observed across the whole study: In validation, the model predicted progression to ophthalmopathy with roughly 70% sensitivity and approximately 72% specificity, a median of about six months before onset. In cross-validation, a model built on a 13 V-J signature told ophthalmopathy apart from stable hyperthyroidism with under 90% sensitivity and around 83% specificity, and in testing the same model reached 80%/75%. No statistical method was used to set the sample size in advance, and investigators knew the group allocation. Most expanded thyroid clonotypes (frequency above 0.001) were also detected in blood, a finding suggesting that blood repertoires may reflect thyroid immune responses.

This clonotype has a handful of counts. Which antigen it targets is not known. No base quality information exists; no much larger clone differs at one position. Hyperthyroidism patients were newly diagnosed, with disease duration under 2 months, and aged 18 to 65 years. Patients with uncontrolled infections, other autoimmune diseases, pregnancy or lactation were excluded. Clinical symptoms, serum thyroxine and TRAb, thyroid ultrasound, and orbital computed tomography formed the basis for the diagnoses. Blood from progressor patients was drawn when they were first diagnosed with hyperthyroidism, before any ophthalmopathy symptoms appeared. PBMCs were separated from approximately 10 ml of fresh peripheral blood using Ficoll-Paque density gradient centrifugation. Progressor patients were first diagnosed with Graves' hyperthyroidism and then developed ophthalmopathy during follow-up. Total RNA was extracted with Trizol reagent, and quality was checked on an Agilent 2100 Bioanalyzer.

The specimen was blood. The sequence is built from TRBV19 and TRBJ1-5; a tentative D match to TRBD1 spans 5 bases. This sequence was found in a woman in her 50s with Graves' hyperthyroidism that later progressed to Graves' ophthalmopathy. The CDR3 loop reads CATADQGFGPQHF. The sequenced DNA is TGTGCCACCGCAGATCAGGGATTCGGCCCCCAGCATTTT.